One sample yielded the 10 T cell receptor beta chains listed below, sequenced in a study of shared clonotypes between healthy human individuals. Assay: immunoSEQ multiplex PCR; the TCRdb copy retains only in-frame clones and omits some. The sample includes 1.4 million or so clones, just under 99% of them seen just once. The sample taken for sequencing was naive CD4+ T cells sorted from blood. The subset was: CD45RA+ positively selected. The receptors derive from a man in his thirties or forties in good health.

V usage is TRBV28 and J usage is TRBJ2-3; possible D gene TRBD1, 5 bases. CDR3 length: 17 residues. Germline lookup yields CDR1 MDHEN and CDR2 SYDVKM. V gave up 6 bases and J gave up 2 bases, with 21 bases separating them. The DNA for the CDR3 is TGTGCCAGCAGATTGGCCTTAGGGGCAGCGCACACAGATACGCAGTATTTT. Amino acids: CASRLALGAAHTDTQYF.

This rearrangement joins TRBV2 to TRBJ2-3, with TRBD2 identical over 8 bases. With 0 bases clipped from V and 1 base from J, the junction kept 3 bases outside the gene matches. From germline, CDR1 is SNHLY and CDR2 FYNNEI. The CDR3 extends over 16 amino acids. The CDR3 is CASSEAKTSGTDTQYF. Here the CDR3 DNA reads TGTGCCAGCAGTGAAGCGAAGACTAGCGGCACAGATACGCAGTATTTT.

The chain couples TRBV9 to TRBJ2-7; TRBD1 is a possible D gene (6 bases). The V gene's germline CDR1 is SGDLS and CDR2 YYNGEE. The CDR3 loop spans 13 amino acids. V lost 0 bases to trimming and J lost 6 bases, with 10 bases between them. This chain's CDR3 is CASSVEIRGEQYF. CDR3 bases: TGTGCCAGCAGCGTAGAGATCAGGGGCGAGCAGTACTTC. The full variable domain, its missing parts supplied by reference TRBV9 and TRBJ2-7, is DSGVTQTPKHLITATGQRVTLRCSPRSGDLSVYWYQQSLDQGLQFLIQYYNGEERAKGNILERFSAQQFPDLHSELNLSSLELGDSALYFCASSVEIRGEQYFGPGTRLTVT.

CDR3 sequence: CASSFRTGVRDQPQHF. In DNA, the CDR3 is TGTGCCAGCAGTTTTCGGACAGGGGTCCGGGATCAGCCCCAGCATTTT. The chain links TRBV28 to TRBJ1-5; TRBD1 aligns across 9 bases. V shed 3 bases and J 5 bases; nucleotides not matched to a gene: 8. The CDR3 runs to 16 residues. CDR1 is MDHEN and CDR2 is SYDVKM in the germline V gene.

This sequence joins TRBV7-7 and TRBJ2-1, with a possible D match to TRBD1 (5 bases). The ends were cut back, 2 bases at V and 5 bases at J, with 7 bases in the middle. CDR3 length: 13 amino acids. Germline V gene lookup returns CDR1 SSHAT and CDR2 FNYEAQ (reference sequence). The DNA for the CDR3 is TGTGCCAGCAGCTTACAGGGCAACAATGAGCAGTTCTTC. Residues: CASSLQGNNEQFF.

The chain recombines TRBV20-1 with TRBJ2-4; D gene unclear. Germline V lookup: CDR1 DFQATT, CDR2 SNEGSKA (reference sequence). The CDR3 has 9 amino acids. The CDR3 DNA reads as TGCAGCGCCGGTGGCATTCAGTACTTC. Its translation is CSAGGIQYF.

This CDR3 is CASSTGTSGRADHEQFF. In DNA form, the CDR3 reads TGTGCCAGCAGCACCGGGACTAGCGGGAGGGCCGACCATGAGCAGTTCTTC. This chain uses TRBV9 with TRBJ2-1; 16 bases match TRBD2. The trim removed 4 bases at V and 8 bases at J, leaving 9 bases unmatched. CDR3 length: 17 amino acids. CDR1 and CDR2 (germline): SGDLS, YYNGEE.

The rearrangement links TRBV5-4 to TRBJ2-1; 14 bases match TRBD2. J lost 8 bases, V lost 4 bases, and 11 bases had no gene match. CDR1 and CDR2 (germline): SGHNT, YYREEE (reference sequence). This CDR3 region has 17 residues. This chain's CDR3 is CASSGRLAGGPWDEQFF. CDR3 DNA sequence: TGTGCCAGCAGCGGAAGACTAGCGGGAGGGCCCTGGGATGAGCAGTTCTTC. Full variable domain (missing parts from reference TRBV5-4 and TRBJ2-1): ETGVTQSPTHLIKTRGQQVTLRCSSQSGHNTVSWYQQALGQGPQFIFQYYREEENGRGNFPPRFSGLQFPNYSSELNVNALELDDSALYLCASSGRLAGGPWDEQFFGPGTRLTVL.

Concerning this clone itself: At the DNA level, this CDR3 is encoded by other sequences in the same sample as well. The V call is TRBV5-1, the J call TRBJ2-3; D not certain. Germline V lookup: CDR1 SGHRS, CDR2 YFSETQ. Trimming cost V 0 bases and J 4 bases, with 9 bases left between them. The CDR3 has 14 amino acids. In DNA form, the CDR3 reads TGCGCCAGCAGCTTGGGAGGTCCCCCAGATACGCAGTATTTT. It is translated as CASSLGGPPDTQYF.

The chain joins TRBV4-1 to TRBJ2-5, with TRBD1 identical over 10 bases. V lost 1 base to trimming and J lost 5 bases; unmatched junction nucleotides: 10. This CDR3 comprises 17 residues. Germline values: CDR1 MGHRA, CDR2 YSYEKL. CDR3: CASSQVRDRGLWETQYF. The CDR3 nucleotides are TGCGCCAGCAGCCAAGTTCGAGACAGGGGGCTTTGGGAGACCCAGTACTTC.